This passage covers 5 T cell receptor beta chains from one sample sequenced in a study of cytomegalovirus exposure and HLA in healthy donors. PCR employed 60 Vbeta and 13 Jbeta primers. Clones were read by immunoSEQ multiplex PCR, and TCRdb kept only the in-frame ones, dropping some. The profile covers around 200,000 clones, with 80% to 85% appearing a single time and around 1.5% taken by the ten largest. The sequencing sample was made of PBMCs. Receptors originate from a man aged 50 or older in good health and CMV-seronegative.

The V gene is TRBV4-1, the J gene TRBJ1-3; D unclear. Trimming took off 1 base at V and 0 bases at J, with 16 bases between the two ends. The CDR3 is 18 amino acids. Germline values: CDR1 MGHRA, CDR2 YSYEKL. The CDR3: CASSQGILRRNSGNTIYF. The CDR3 coding sequence is TGCGCCAGCAGCCAAGGCATCCTAAGGAGGAACTCTGGAAACACCATATATTTT.

The chain has TRBV7-2 and TRBJ1-2; 8 nucleotides align to TRBD1. The germline V gene encodes CDR1 SGHTA and CDR2 FQGNSA. Unmatched junction bases numbered 6, after V lost 5 bases and J lost 4 bases. The CDR3 consists of 14 residues. CDR3 residues: CASSQGQGTYGYTF. CDR3 DNA sequence: TGTGCCAGCAGCCAAGGACAGGGAACCTATGGCTACACCTTC.

The rearrangement joins TRBV5-1 to TRBJ1-1, with a weak D call TRBD1 (6 bases). V was shortened by 3 bases and J by 0 bases, with 15 bases between the two germline ends. Looked up from germline, CDR1 is SGHRS and CDR2 is YFSETQ. This CDR3 is built from 16 residues. For the CDR3, the DNA is TGCGCCAGCAGCTCCGGACAGAGACAATTGAACACTGAAGCTTTCTTT. It is translated as CASSSGQRQLNTEAFF.

The V call is TRBV6-5, the J call TRBJ1-2; D is undetermined. Germline CDR1 is MNHEY and CDR2 is SVGAGI. Between the trimmed V and J ends, which lost 2 bases and 7 bases, there was a span of 11 bases. The CDR3 consists of 13 residues. In DNA form, the CDR3 reads TGTGCCAGCAGTTACGCACGGCGGGGTGGCTACACCTTC. It yields the protein CASSYARRGGYTF.

The chain couples TRBV6-5 to TRBJ2-2, with D perhaps matching TRBD2 (5 bases). V shed 5 bases and J shed 9 bases, with 13 bases lying between them. Germline loops: CDR1 MNHEY, CDR2 SVGAGI. The CDR3 totals 13 residues. Here the CDR3 reads CASSRLLGWELFF. The CDR3 DNA reads TGTGCCAGCAGTCGACTATTAGGCTGGGAGCTGTTTTTT.